This entry lists 21 T cell receptor beta chains sequenced from one sample in a study of T-cell memory formation after mild COVID-19. TCRdb fed the 5' RACE reads into MiXCR, producing one record per CDR3 protein. The repertoire includes hundreds of thousands of distinct CDR3 sequences, 15% of them detected once, and approximately 2.1% sits in the top ten. The sample comprised PBMCs or a T cell subset sorted from them (not recorded which). The receptors were sampled from an adult woman who had mild COVID-19 (a few samples of this study predate the infection). Cell type and time point are not known.

This clonotype was seen only a few times. The gene calls are TRBV18 and TRBJ2-3; no reliable D call. The germline CDR1 and CDR2 sequences are KGHSH and LQKENI. This CDR3 contains 14 residues. V was clipped by 3 bases and J by 3 bases, with 10 bases between them. The CDR3 DNA follows: TGTGCCAGCTCACCCTTCCAGGCGACAGATACGCAGTATTTT. Translating it yields CASSPFQATDTQYF.

The chain carries TRBV5-8 and TRBJ2-7, with 8 nucleotides matching TRBD1. Trimming took 3 bases from V and 2 from J; bases not matched to a gene: 7. CDR3 size: 15 residues. Germline CDR1 and CDR2: SGHTS and YDEGEE. This chain's CDR3 is CASSSGGPSTYEQYF. Here the CDR3 DNA reads TGTGCCAGCAGCTCAGGGGGCCCGAGTACCTACGAGCAGTACTTC.

This clonotype was seen a handful of times. V is TRBV6-2 or TRBV6-3 and J is TRBJ2-7; 10 nucleotides align to TRBD1. Germline values: CDR1 MNHEY, CDR2 SVGEGT. The V segment lost 6 bases and the J segment 6 bases; nucleotides outside the gene matches: 8. The CDR3 has 14 amino acids. This CDR3 is CASREPGQGREQYF. CDR3 coding DNA: TGTGCCAGCAGAGAACCGGGACAGGGGCGCGAGCAGTACTTC.

This clonotype has more than one count but fewer than ten. The rearrangement joins TRBV5-1 to TRBJ2-2; possible D gene TRBD2, 5 bases. CDR3 length equals 15 residues. The V end lost 1 base, the J end lost 1 base, and 8 bases lay between the germline ends. CDR1 SGHRS and CDR2 YFSETQ come from the germline V gene. The CDR3 region has the DNA TGCGCCAGCAGCTTGACCGGGAAGAACACCGGGGAGCTGTTTTTT. This translates into CASSLTGKNTGELFF.

This clonotype was counted between two and nine times. The chain carries TRBV9 and TRBJ2-5, with 10 nucleotides matching TRBD2. J was trimmed by 4 bases and V by 1 base; bases with no gene match: 4. Germline CDR1 and CDR2: SGDLS and YYNGEE. CDR3 size: 15 residues. In nucleotides, the CDR3 is TGTGCCAGCAGCGTAACTAGCGGGGCCCTAGAGACCCAGTACTTC. This translates into CASSVTSGALETQYF.

This clonotype was detected a few times. The gene calls are TRBV20-1 and TRBJ1-6; no definite D call. There are 15 residues in the CDR3. Trimming left V 3 bases short and J 2 bases short, with 11 bases between. Germline loops: CDR1 DFQATT, CDR2 SNEGSKA (reference sequence). The CDR3 DNA reads TGCAGTGCTAGGAACGGGAAAGCCTATAATTCACCCCTCCACTTT. Translating it yields CSARNGKAYNSPLHF.

This clonotype has at least ten counts. This chain links TRBV4-2 with TRBJ2-2; D is unclear. The V gene lost 3 bases and the J gene lost 0 bases, with 8 bases spanning the gap. From germline, CDR1 is LGHNA and CDR2 YNFKEQ. The CDR3 length is 15 residues. The CDR3 protein is CASSHRSANTGELFF. As DNA, the CDR3 is TGTGCCAGCAGCCACAGATCGGCGAACACCGGGGAGCTGTTTTTT.

This clonotype was seen more than once but under ten times. V usage is TRBV7-9 and J usage is TRBJ1-1, with a weak D call TRBD1 (6 bases). The germline V gene has CDR1 SEHNR and CDR2 FQNEAQ (reference sequence). Deletions cut 3 bases from V and 1 base from J, with 12 bases between. The CDR3 has 15 residues. Written as DNA, the CDR3 is TGTGCCAGCAGCTTCGACAGGATTAGGAACACTGAAGCTTTCTTT. It translates to CASSFDRIRNTEAFF.

This clonotype has more than one count but fewer than ten. The chain is built from TRBV3-1 and TRBJ1-5; the match to TRBD1 covers 9 bases. Germline lookup yields CDR1 LGHDT and CDR2 YNNKEL (reference sequence). The CDR3 totals 16 residues. V lost 1 base to trimming and J lost 1 base; unmatched junction nucleotides: 2. This chain's CDR3 is CASSQGTGVSNQPQHF. CDR3 sequence (DNA): TGTGCCAGCAGCCAAGGGACAGGGGTAAGCAATCAGCCCCAGCATTTT.

This clonotype appeared a few times. The V and J genes are TRBV7-2 and TRBJ2-1, with a possible D match to TRBD2 (6 bases). V gave up 5 bases and J gave up 10 bases, with 18 bases separating them. Germline V CDR1 and CDR2: SGHTA, FQGNSA. The CDR3 is 14 residues long. In DNA form, the CDR3 reads TGTGCCAGCAGCCGGCGGCAGGGAGGATTAGAGCAGTTCTTC. This encodes CASSRRQGGLEQFF.

This clonotype was observed a few times. The chain uses TRBV30 and TRBJ2-3; no reliable D call. Between the trimmed V and J ends, which lost 0 bases and 5 bases, there was a span of 15 bases. Germline assignment: CDR1 GTSNPN and CDR2 SVGIG (reference sequence). This CDR3 region has 15 residues. As DNA, the CDR3 is TGTGCCTGGAGTGTACCGGCGGCGCGAGGAGATACGCAGTATTTT. Amino acids: CAWSVPAARGDTQYF.

The chain uses TRBV3-1 and TRBJ2-1, with 15 bases aligning to TRBD2. V shed 4 bases and J 7 bases; nucleotides not matched to a gene: 5. Looked up from germline, CDR1 is LGHDT and CDR2 is YNNKEL (reference sequence). The length of the CDR3 is 16 residues. The CDR3 bases are TGTGCCAGCAGCCCGACCGGGACTAGCGGGGGGAATGAGCAGTTCTTC. Its translation is CASSPTGTSGGNEQFF.

The CDR3 region has the DNA TGTGCCAGCAGCCAAGGGACCATTAATTCACCCCTCCACTTT. It is translated as CASSQGTINSPLHF. The chain carries TRBV3-1 and TRBJ1-6; no reliable D call. There are 14 residues in the CDR3. Germline lookup yields CDR1 LGHDT and CDR2 YNNKEL (reference sequence). Trimming shortened V by 1 base and J by 6 bases, and 7 bases separated the two germline ends.

This clonotype was picked up a small number of times. V is TRBV5-5 and J is TRBJ1-6; no reliable D call. The length of the CDR3 is 15 residues. Trimming removed 0 bases at V and 5 bases at J, with 9 bases between. Germline values: CDR1 SGHKS, CDR2 YYEKEE (reference sequence). The CDR3 sequence: CASSLGPGDNSPLHF. CDR3 DNA: TGTGCCAGCAGCTTGGGGCCCGGTGATAATTCACCCCTCCACTTT.

The chain links TRBV4-3 to TRBJ1-1; D is perhaps TRBD1 (5 bases). Trimming cost V 7 bases and J 5 bases, with 20 bases left between them. This CDR3 contains 15 residues. Germline CDR1 LGHNA, CDR2 YSLEER. Here the CDR3 DNA reads TGCGCCAGCACGGATGGGGGTTTGGGTAGGACTGAAGCTTTCTTT. Encoded protein: CASTDGGLGRTEAFF.

The chain has TRBV5-6 and TRBJ2-1, with D unclear. This CDR3 is built from 12 residues. From germline, CDR1 is SGHDT and CDR2 YYEEEE. Trimming removed 0 bases at V and 9 bases at J, with 7 bases between. CDR3 in DNA: TGTGCCAGCAGCTTGGCGTCGGGTGAGCAGTTCTTC. Residues: CASSLASGEQFF. The full variable domain, with the rest looked up from reference TRBV5-6 and TRBJ2-1, is DAGVTQSPTHLIKTRGQQVTLRCSPKSGHDTVSWYQQALGQGPQFIFQYYEEEERQRGNFPDRFSGHQFPNYSSELNVNALLLGDSALYLCASSLASGEQFFGPGTRLTVL.

This clonotype was detected a few times. The chain combines TRBV4-1 with TRBJ1-1, with a weak D call TRBD1 (5 bases). Germline V gene lookup returns CDR1 MGHRA and CDR2 YSYEKL. This CDR3 comprises 14 residues. V was clipped by 6 bases and J by 7 bases, with 18 bases between them. The CDR3 sequence is CASSHRDDSHEAFF. For the CDR3, the DNA is TGCGCCAGCAGTCACCGGGACGACAGTCATGAAGCTTTCTTT.

In its sample, this clonotype was seen a few times. The chain employs TRBV20-1 and TRBJ1-2, with D unclear. V was shortened by 4 bases and J by 5 bases, with 11 bases between the two germline ends. The germline V gene has CDR1 DFQATT and CDR2 SNEGSKA (reference sequence). This CDR3 comprises 12 residues. The CDR3, as DNA: TGCAGTGCTAAGGGCACTACTTATGGCTACACCTTC. This translates into CSAKGTTYGYTF.

This sequence joins TRBV12-3 or TRBV12-4 and TRBJ2-3; 7 bases align to TRBD2. The CDR3 runs 15 residues. V was clipped by 3 bases and J by 0 bases; unmatched bases: 3. CDR3 region: CASSLQRGSTDTQYF. The CDR3 nucleotides are TGTGCCAGCAGTTTGCAGCGGGGAAGCACAGATACGCAGTATTTT.

The V and J genes are TRBV29-1 and TRBJ2-3, with 7 positions matching TRBD1. In germline, CDR1 is SQVTM, CDR2 ANQGSEA. This CDR3 contains 16 residues. Trimming removed 8 bases from V and 2 bases from J; junction bases left unmatched: 16. The CDR3 DNA reads TGCAGCTTCCTCTCGAGGGTGGGACAGAACACAGATACGCAGTATTTT. It specifies CSFLSRVGQNTDTQYF.

The rearrangement uses TRBV5-4 and TRBJ1-2, with 7 bases fitting TRBD1. Germline V gene sequence: CDR1 SGHNT, CDR2 YYREEE (reference sequence). The V gene end was trimmed by 3 bases and the J gene end by 2 bases; junction bases not matched to a gene: 7. This CDR3 contains 15 residues. Written as DNA, the CDR3 is TGTGCCAGCAGCTCCGCAGGGGGGAGAAACTATGGCTACACCTTC. Residues: CASSSAGGRNYGYTF.